The rows below give T cell receptor beta chains drawn from one sample of a study of blood T cell repertoires in COVID-19. Assay used: immunoSEQ multiplex PCR; TCRdb lists only in-frame clones, some missing. Among some 220,000 clones, approximately 91% were seen once, and the ten largest hold 0.83%. The specimen sequenced was peripheral blood. Every receptor here comes from a man aged 25-40 years with COVID-19, enrolled during active disease. CDR3s include the opening cysteine and the closing phenylalanine or tryptophan. D genes are given only for firm matches. Clone size is shown for a subset of rows, as once, few, many or a class of expanded clone.

CDR3aa	CDR3nt	v_gene	j_gene	abundance	d_gene
CASSLVWTGTYEQYF	TGCGCCAGCAGCTTGGTCTGGACAGGGACCTACGAGCAGTACTTC	TRBV5-1	TRBJ2-7	-	TRBD1
CSGSGTIYNEQFF	TGCAGCGGATCTGGGACAATTTACAATGAGCAGTTCTTC	TRBV29-1	TRBJ2-1	-	-
CASEPGQGATRFF	TGTGCCAGTGAACCGGGACAGGGGGCGACGCGGTTCTTC	TRBV19	TRBJ2-1	-	TRBD1
CASSQAARDSSYNSPLHF	TGCGCCAGCAGCCAAGCCGCCAGGGATAGCTCCTATAATTCACCCCTCCACTTT	TRBV4-1	TRBJ1-6	-	-
CASSLERGGGYTF	TGTGCCAGCAGTCTAGAACGAGGGGGAGGCTACACCTTC	TRBV27	TRBJ1-2	-	-
CASSLGLIAGYETQYF	TGTGCCAGCAGCTTAGGTTTGATAGCGGGGTATGAGACCCAGTACTTC	TRBV11-3	TRBJ2-5	-	TRBD2
CASSLAAGGYTEAFF	TGCGCCAGCAGCTTGGCCGCAGGGGGGTACACTGAAGCTTTCTTT	TRBV5-1	TRBJ1-1	-	TRBD1
CASSLGAYEQYF	TGCGCCAGCAGCTTGGGGGCATACGAGCAGTACTTC	TRBV5-1	TRBJ2-7	-	-
CASSERGVNTEAFF	TGTGCCAGCAGTGAAAGAGGAGTGAACACTGAAGCTTTCTTT	TRBV6-1	TRBJ1-1	-	-
CASSLGLAGSAYEQYF	TGTGCCAGCAGCTTAGGACTAGCGGGATCTGCCTACGAGCAGTACTTC	TRBV7-2	TRBJ2-7	-	TRBD2
CASSPRGGAAVGSGNTIYF	TGTGCCAGCAGCCCAAGAGGGGGGGCGGCCGTGGGCTCTGGAAACACCATATATTTT	TRBV7-2	TRBJ1-3	-	-
CASRDGGRWEAFF	TGTGCCAGCAGGGACGGGGGGCGATGGGAAGCTTTCTTT	TRBV2	TRBJ1-1	-	-
CASMGGGSYSGNTIYF	TGTGCCAGTATGGGCGGGGGATCCTACTCTGGAAACACCATATATTTT	TRBV19	TRBJ1-3	-	-
CASSPPGQGDEKLFF	TGTGCCAGCAGCCCCCCCGGACAGGGGGATGAAAAACTGTTTTTT	TRBV3-1/TRBV3-2	TRBJ1-4	-	TRBD1
CASSLSFRSSYNEQFF	TGTGCCAGCAGCTTATCCTTCCGTAGCTCCTACAATGAGCAGTTCTTC	TRBV7-2	TRBJ2-1	-	-
CASSSQGSPLHF	TGTGCCAGCAGCTCCCAGGGTTCACCCCTCCACTTT	TRBV11-2	TRBJ1-6	-	-
CSVVIGGNYGYTF	TGCAGCGTTGTGATAGGGGGCAACTATGGCTACACCTTC	TRBV29-1	TRBJ1-2	-	TRBD1
CASSPQSTDTQYF	TGTGCCAGCAGTCCCCAGTCCACAGATACGCAGTATTTT	TRBV28	TRBJ2-3	-	-
CASSSRNSYNEQFF	TGTGCCAGCAGTAGCAGGAACTCCTACAATGAGCAGTTCTTC	TRBV27	TRBJ2-1	once	-
CASSQVGTGPEKLFF	TGCGCCAGCAGCCAGGTCGGGACAGGGCCTGAAAAACTGTTTTTT	TRBV4-1	TRBJ1-4	-	TRBD1
CASSTRGETGYTF	TGTGCCAGCAGTACCCGAGGTGAGACTGGCTACACCTTC	TRBV6-5	TRBJ1-2	-	-
CASSYGDRTYYEQYF	TGTGCCAGCAGTTACGGGGACAGAACCTACTACGAGCAGTACTTC	TRBV6-5	TRBJ2-7	-	TRBD1
CASRATGTDTQYF	TGTGCCAGCAGAGCGACAGGCACAGATACGCAGTATTTT	TRBV5-5	TRBJ2-3	-	-
CASRRGNNSPLHF	TGCGCCAGTCGGCGGGGAAATAATTCACCCCTCCACTTT	TRBV5-1	TRBJ1-6	-	-
CASSGQGTTNTEAFF	TGTGCCAGCAGCGGACAGGGGACCACGAACACTGAAGCTTTCTTT	TRBV27	TRBJ1-1	-	TRBD1
CASSFGDTGELFF	TGTGCCAGCAGCTTTGGAGACACCGGGGAGCTGTTTTTT	TRBV5-6	TRBJ2-2	-	-
CASSQAAGPKKGETQYF	TGTGCCAGCAGCCAAGCGGCGGGCCCCAAAAAAGGGGAGACCCAGTACTTC	TRBV3-1/TRBV3-2	TRBJ2-5	-	-
CASSPLDRVHGYTF	TGTGCCAGCAGCCCACTGGACAGGGTCCATGGCTACACCTTC	TRBV27	TRBJ1-2	once	TRBD1
CASSYSSSGEGEQFF	TGTGCCAGCAGTTACTCGTCAAGCGGGGAAGGTGAGCAGTTCTTC	TRBV6-5	TRBJ2-1	-	TRBD2
CASSRGNSVQADEQFF	TGTGCCAGCAGCCGCGGAAATAGCGTCCAAGCTGATGAGCAGTTCTTC	TRBV7-2	TRBJ2-1	-	-
CASSVLRGGTEAFF	TGCGCCAGCAGCGTGTTAAGGGGGGGAACTGAAGCTTTCTTT	TRBV5-1	TRBJ1-1	-	-
CASSPRGSNQPQHF	TGTGCCAGTAGTCCCAGGGGCAGCAATCAGCCCCAGCATTTT	TRBV19	TRBJ1-5	-	-